The sequence of this TCR beta chain was determined in a study of cytomegalovirus exposure and HLA in healthy donors. This CDR3 comprises 17 residues. The V segment lost 2 bases and the J segment 2 bases; nucleotides outside the gene matches: 9. Germline CDR1 reads SGHNT; CDR2 reads YYREEE (reference sequence). The PCR used 60 Vbeta and 13 Jbeta primers. Sequenced by immunoSEQ multiplex PCR; TCRdb stores in-frame clones only, minus some. Of about 93,000 clones in the sample, roughly 79% are singletons; the top ten hold roughly 0.6%. The chain has TRBV5-4 and TRBJ2-3; 9 nucleotides line up with TRBD1. This TCR was sampled from a man aged 25-40 years in good health and CMV-seronegative. The sample was PBMCs. The CDR3, as DNA: TGTGCCAGCAGCTTTAGGACAGGGGAGGATAACACAGATACGCAGTATTTT. Its protein is CASSFRTGEDNTDTQYF.